Shown below are 13 T cell receptor beta chains from a single sample sequenced in a study of shared clonotypes between healthy human individuals. Measured with immunoSEQ multiplex PCR; TCRdb has only the in-frame clones, and not every one. The sample comprises 1,500,000 or so clones, 98% of which are singletons, and 0.36% rests with the top ten. The specimen sequenced was naive CD4+ T cells sorted from blood. The subset was: CD45RA+ positively selected. These receptors all stem from a man between 25 and 39 years old in good health.

The CDR3, as DNA: TGTGCCAGCAGCTGGAAGGCCAAACCGGGGTATGGCTACACCTTC. It encodes CASSWKAKPGYGYTF. The chain joins TRBV5-6 to TRBJ1-2; no clear D. The CDR3 runs to 15 residues. V was clipped by 3 bases and J by 5 bases, with 17 bases between them. Germline CDR1 and CDR2: SGHDT and YYEEEE.

This sequence joins TRBV6-4 and TRBJ1-5; 9 bases are shared with TRBD1. The CDR3 is 15 residues long. Germline CDR1 and CDR2: MRHNA and SNTAGT. The V gene end was trimmed by 4 bases and the J gene end by 6 bases; junction bases not matched to a gene: 7. As DNA, the CDR3 is TGTGCCAGCAGTGCCCCGGGACAGGGCCGTCAGCCCCAGCATTTT. The encoded protein is CASSAPGQGRQPQHF.

CDR3 residues: CASSLEGDTDTQYF. In DNA, the CDR3 is TGTGCCAGCAGCTTAGAGGGGGACACAGATACGCAGTATTTT. The chain uses TRBV7-7 and TRBJ2-3; D is possibly TRBD1 (6 bases). Germline V gene sequence: CDR1 SSHAT, CDR2 FNYEAQ (reference sequence). Trimming left V 1 base short and J 2 bases short, with 7 bases between. There are 14 residues in the CDR3.

This clone was seen only a few times. V gene TRBV7-9 combines with J gene TRBJ2-2; D is uncertain. Germline V gene lookup returns CDR1 SEHNR and CDR2 FQNEAQ (reference sequence). This CDR3 region has 12 residues. Trimming took off 5 bases at V and 9 bases at J, with 10 bases between the two ends. CDR3: CASSPGARELFF. The CDR3 nucleotides are TGTGCCAGCAGCCCTGGAGCGAGGGAGCTGTTTTTT.

The J gene is TRBJ2-1, the V gene TRBV5-1; D could derive from TRBD1 or TRBD2 (6 bases each). Germline V CDR1 and CDR2: SGHRS, YFSETQ. V dropped 5 bases and J dropped 0 bases, with 9 bases sitting between them. This CDR3 is 14 amino acids long. The CDR3 protein is CASRRGDSYNEQFF. The CDR3 nucleotides read TGCGCCAGCAGGAGGGGGGACTCCTACAATGAGCAGTTCTTC.

The chain employs TRBV30 and TRBJ2-7; maybe TRBD1 (8 bases). V lost 4 bases, J lost 3 bases, and 13 bases lay in between. The CDR3 is 13 residues long. In germline, CDR1 is GTSNPN, CDR2 SVGIG (reference sequence). The CDR3 nucleotides read TGTGCCTGGAATTACAGGGGGGGCTACGAGCAGTACTTC. This codes for CAWNYRGGYEQYF.

This clone was counted a single time. The V call is TRBV7-9, the J call TRBJ2-5; D is possibly TRBD2 (5 bases). V shed 2 bases and J shed 5 bases, with 12 bases lying between them. The CDR3 has 14 amino acids. Germline CDR1 reads SEHNR; CDR2 reads FQNEAQ (reference sequence). CDR3 sequence reads: CASSLSTGRETQYF. CDR3 DNA sequence: TGTGCCAGCAGCTTAAGCACGGGAAGGGAGACCCAGTACTTC.

With regard to this clone: The sample carries other DNA sequences with the same CDR3. The chain recombines TRBV11-3 with TRBJ2-5; 8 bases map to TRBD1. CDR3 size: 15 residues. The V gene end was trimmed by 1 base and the J gene end by 1 base; junction bases not matched to a gene: 2. Germline values: CDR1 SGHNT, CDR2 YENEEA. CDR3: CASSLGGQGQETQYF. The CDR3 nucleotides read TGTGCCAGCAGCTTAGGTGGACAGGGCCAAGAGACCCAGTACTTC.

J is TRBJ1-1 and V is TRBV10-1; D is undetermined. Germline CDR1 WNHNN, CDR2 SYGVQD (reference sequence). With 6 bases removed from V and 1 base from J, the gap between germline ends came to 12 bases. CDR3 length: 14 amino acids. The CDR3 spells CASSETPTNTEAFF. The CDR3 coding sequence is TGCGCCAGCAGCGAGACACCAACGAACACTGAAGCTTTCTTT.

This chain links TRBV5-4 with TRBJ1-2; D perhaps matches TRBD1 (5 bases). The CDR3 contains 15 residues. Looked up from germline, CDR1 is SGHNT and CDR2 is YYREEE (reference sequence). The V end was cut by 3 bases, the J end by 4 bases, with 16 bases between. The CDR3 reads CASSSGFEGLYGYTF. CDR3 DNA sequence: TGTGCCAGCAGCTCAGGCTTCGAGGGACTCTATGGCTACACCTTC. Variable domain in full (rest from reference TRBV5-4 and TRBJ1-2): ETGVTQSPTHLIKTRGQQVTLRCSSQSGHNTVSWYQQALGQGPQFIFQYYREEENGRGNFPPRFSGLQFPNYSSELNVNALELDDSALYLCASSSGFEGLYGYTFGSGTRLTVV.

On this clone: Other DNA sequences of this sample code for an identical CDR3. CDR3 nucleotides: TGTGCCAGCAGCGGGGACAGGGGGTATCAGCCCCAGCATTTT. Amino acid sequence: CASSGDRGYQPQHF. The V gene is TRBV2, the J gene TRBJ1-5; TRBD1 agrees at 11 bases. This CDR3 comprises 14 residues. Germline V gene sequence: CDR1 SNHLY, CDR2 FYNNEI. V lost 6 bases to trimming and J lost 5 bases; unmatched junction nucleotides: 3.

The J gene is TRBJ1-1, the V gene TRBV4-1; D is ambiguous. Germline values: CDR1 MGHRA, CDR2 YSYEKL. The CDR3 extends over 15 amino acids. Trimming shortened V by 4 bases and J by 0 bases, and 12 bases separated the two germline ends. The CDR3 sequence is CASSPESAMNTEAFF. DNA of the CDR3: TGCGCCAGCAGCCCAGAGTCGGCCATGAACACTGAAGCTTTCTTT.

This clone appeared a single time. The chain uses TRBV7-2 and TRBJ2-5; D gene uncertain. There are 14 residues in the CDR3. The V and J ends lost 0 bases and 3 bases respectively, with 8 bases between them. Germline lookup yields CDR1 SGHTA and CDR2 FQGNSA. CDR3 loop: CASSLARLKETQYF. CDR3 nucleotide sequence: TGTGCCAGCAGCTTAGCGCGGCTGAAAGAGACCCAGTACTTC. Looking up the rest from reference TRBV7-2 and TRBJ2-5 gives the full variable domain: GAGVSQSPSNKVTEKGKDVELRCDPISGHTALYWYRQSLGQGLEFLIYFQGNSAPDKSGLPSDRFSAERTGGSVSTLTIQRTQQEDSAVYLCASSLARLKETQYFGPGTRLLVL.